Included here is one T cell receptor beta chain sequence, with context. Antigen unknown. The entry originates in a study of breast tumors, draining lymph nodes, adjacent tissues. General study points: Tumor TCR diversity was below lymph nodes but above nontumor tissue.

TCRdb processed the multiplex PCR reads anew with MiXCR; each CDR3 protein has one entry. This table has around 230,000 distinct CDR3 sequences, about 32% appearing once. This CDR3 is 16 amino acids long. V lost 0 bases and J lost 5; bases outside the gene matches: 9. The germline V gene has CDR1 SGHDN and CDR2 FVKESK. Samples came from axillary lymph nodes draining the breast cancer. Sample: axillary lymph node tissue. The V and J genes are TRBV14 and TRBJ2-5; TRBD2 matches 7 bases. This receptor was obtained from a female donor with breast cancer. Some clones in this sample may be carry-over from other donors' samples. As DNA, the CDR3 is TGTGCCAGCAGCCAAGAAATCGGGAATAGCGGGGAGACCCAGTACTTC. Translating gives CASSQEIGNSGETQYF.